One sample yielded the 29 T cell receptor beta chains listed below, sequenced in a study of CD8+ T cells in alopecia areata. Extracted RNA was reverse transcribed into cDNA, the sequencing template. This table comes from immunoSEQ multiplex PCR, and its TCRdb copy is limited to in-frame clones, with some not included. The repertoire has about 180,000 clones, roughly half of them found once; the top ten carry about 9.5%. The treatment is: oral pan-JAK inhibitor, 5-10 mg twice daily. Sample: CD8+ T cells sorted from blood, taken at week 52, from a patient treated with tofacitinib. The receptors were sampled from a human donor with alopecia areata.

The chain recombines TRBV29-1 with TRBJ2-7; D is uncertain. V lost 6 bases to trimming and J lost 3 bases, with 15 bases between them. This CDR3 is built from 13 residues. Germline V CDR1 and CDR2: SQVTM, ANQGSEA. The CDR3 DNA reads TGCAGCGTCCCAGGTCAGGAGAACTACGAGCAGTACTTC. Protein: CSVPGQENYEQYF.

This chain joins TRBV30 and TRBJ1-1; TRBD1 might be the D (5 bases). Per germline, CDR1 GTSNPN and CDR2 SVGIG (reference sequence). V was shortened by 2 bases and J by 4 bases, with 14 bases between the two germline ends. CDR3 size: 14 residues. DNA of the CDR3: TGTGCCTGGAGTCCACCTGGGGGACCCACTGAAGCTTTCTTT. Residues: CAWSPPGGPTEAFF. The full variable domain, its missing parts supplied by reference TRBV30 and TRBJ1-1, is SQTIHQWPATLVQPVGSPLSLECTVEGTSNPNLYWYRQAAGRGLQLLFYSVGIGQISSEVPQNLSASRPQDRQFILSSKKLLLSDSGFYLCAWSPPGGPTEAFFGQGTRLTVV.

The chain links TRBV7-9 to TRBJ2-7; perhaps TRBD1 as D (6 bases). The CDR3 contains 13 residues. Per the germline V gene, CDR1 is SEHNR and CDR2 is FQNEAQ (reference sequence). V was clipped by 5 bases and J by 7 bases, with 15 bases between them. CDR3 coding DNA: TGTGCCAGCAGCCATGGAGACAGGTGGGAGCAGTACTTC. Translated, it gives CASSHGDRWEQYF.

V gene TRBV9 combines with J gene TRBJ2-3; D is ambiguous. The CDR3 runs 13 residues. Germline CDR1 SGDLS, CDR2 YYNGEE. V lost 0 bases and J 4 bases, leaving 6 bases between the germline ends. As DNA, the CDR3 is TGTGCCAGCAGCGTAGGGGCCTCAGATACGCAGTATTTT. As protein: CASSVGASDTQYF.

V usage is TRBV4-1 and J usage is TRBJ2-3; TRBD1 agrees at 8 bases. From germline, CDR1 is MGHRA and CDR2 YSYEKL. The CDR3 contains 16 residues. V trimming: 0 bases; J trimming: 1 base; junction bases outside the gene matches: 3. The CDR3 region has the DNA TGCGCCAGCAGCCAAGATCGGGGACAGGGCACAGATACGCAGTATTTT. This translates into CASSQDRGQGTDTQYF.

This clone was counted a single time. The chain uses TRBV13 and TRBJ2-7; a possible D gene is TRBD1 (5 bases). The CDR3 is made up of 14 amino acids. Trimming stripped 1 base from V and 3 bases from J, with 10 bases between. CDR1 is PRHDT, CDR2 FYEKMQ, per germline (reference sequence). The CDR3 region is CASSLEAGYYEQYF. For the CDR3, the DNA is TGTGCCAGCAGCTTAGAGGCAGGGTACTACGAGCAGTACTTC. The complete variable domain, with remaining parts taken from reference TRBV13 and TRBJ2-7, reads AAGVIQSPRHLIKEKRETATLKCYPIPRHDTVYWYQQGPGQDPQFLISFYEKMQSDKGSIPDRFSAQQFSDYHSELNMSSLELGDSALYFCASSLEAGYYEQYFGPGTRLTVT.

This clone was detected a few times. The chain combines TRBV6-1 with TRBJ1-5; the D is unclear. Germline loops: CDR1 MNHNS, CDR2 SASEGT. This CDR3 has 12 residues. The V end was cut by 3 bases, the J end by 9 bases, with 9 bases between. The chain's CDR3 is CASSDPNWPQHF. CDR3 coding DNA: TGTGCCAGCAGTGACCCTAATTGGCCCCAGCATTTT.

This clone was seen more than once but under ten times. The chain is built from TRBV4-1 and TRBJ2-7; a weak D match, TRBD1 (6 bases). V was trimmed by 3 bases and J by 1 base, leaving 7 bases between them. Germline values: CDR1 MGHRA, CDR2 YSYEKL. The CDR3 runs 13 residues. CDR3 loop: CASSQDSSYEQYF. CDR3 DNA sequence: TGCGCCAGCAGCCAGGACAGTTCCTACGAGCAGTACTTC.

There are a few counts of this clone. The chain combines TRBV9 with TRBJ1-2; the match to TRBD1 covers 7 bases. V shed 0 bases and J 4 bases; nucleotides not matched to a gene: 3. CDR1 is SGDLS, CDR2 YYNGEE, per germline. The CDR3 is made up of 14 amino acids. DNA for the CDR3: TGTGCCAGCAGCGTAGGAGGGGGCGGCTATGGCTACACCTTC. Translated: CASSVGGGGYGYTF.

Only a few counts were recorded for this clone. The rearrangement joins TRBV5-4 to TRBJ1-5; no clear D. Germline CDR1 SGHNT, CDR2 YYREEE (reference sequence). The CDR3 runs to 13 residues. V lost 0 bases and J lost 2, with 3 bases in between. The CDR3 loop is CASSLAGNQPQHF. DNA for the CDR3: TGTGCCAGCAGCTTGGCGGGCAATCAGCCCCAGCATTTT.

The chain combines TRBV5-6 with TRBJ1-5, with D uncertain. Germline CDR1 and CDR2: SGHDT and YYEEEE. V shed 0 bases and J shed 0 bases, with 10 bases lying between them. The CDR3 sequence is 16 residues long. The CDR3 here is CASSLGGGLSNQPQHF. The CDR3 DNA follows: TGTGCCAGCAGCTTGGGAGGTGGGCTTAGCAATCAGCCCCAGCATTTT.

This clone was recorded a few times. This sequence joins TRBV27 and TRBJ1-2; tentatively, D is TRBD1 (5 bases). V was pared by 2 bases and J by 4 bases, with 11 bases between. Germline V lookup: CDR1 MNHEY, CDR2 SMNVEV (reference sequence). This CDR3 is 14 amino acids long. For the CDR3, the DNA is TGTGCCAGCAGTTTAACCGGGGGGTTCTATGGCTACACCTTC. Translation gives CASSLTGGFYGYTF.

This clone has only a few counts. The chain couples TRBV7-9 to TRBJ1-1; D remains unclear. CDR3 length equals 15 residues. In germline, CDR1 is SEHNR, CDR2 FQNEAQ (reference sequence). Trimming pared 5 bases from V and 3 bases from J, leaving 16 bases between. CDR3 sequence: CASSPGLPGDTEAFF. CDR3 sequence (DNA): TGTGCCAGCAGCCCGGGGTTGCCCGGGGACACTGAAGCTTTCTTT. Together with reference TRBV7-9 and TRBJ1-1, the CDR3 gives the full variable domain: DTGVSQNPRHKITKRGQNVTFRCDPISEHNRLYWYRQTLGQGPEFLTYFQNEAQLEKSRLLSDRFSAERPKGSFSTLEIQRTEQGDSAMYLCASSPGLPGDTEAFFGQGTRLTVV.

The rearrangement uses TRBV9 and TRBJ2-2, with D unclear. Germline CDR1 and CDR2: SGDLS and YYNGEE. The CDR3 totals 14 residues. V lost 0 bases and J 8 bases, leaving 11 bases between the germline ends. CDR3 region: CASSVADRAGELFF. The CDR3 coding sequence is TGTGCCAGCAGCGTAGCTGACCGGGCTGGGGAGCTGTTTTTT.

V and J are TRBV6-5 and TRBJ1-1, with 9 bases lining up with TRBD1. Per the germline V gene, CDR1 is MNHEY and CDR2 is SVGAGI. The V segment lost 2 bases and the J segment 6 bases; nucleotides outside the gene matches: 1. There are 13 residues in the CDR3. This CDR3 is CASSYGTGPEAFF. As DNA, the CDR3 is TGTGCCAGCAGTTACGGGACAGGGCCTGAAGCTTTCTTT.

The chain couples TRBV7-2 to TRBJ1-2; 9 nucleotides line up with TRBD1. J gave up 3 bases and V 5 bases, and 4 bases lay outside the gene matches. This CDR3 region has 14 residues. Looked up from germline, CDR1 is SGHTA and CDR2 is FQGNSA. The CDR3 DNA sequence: TGTGCCAGCAGCAGACAGGGGGAGTACTATGGCTACACCTTC. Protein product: CASSRQGEYYGYTF.

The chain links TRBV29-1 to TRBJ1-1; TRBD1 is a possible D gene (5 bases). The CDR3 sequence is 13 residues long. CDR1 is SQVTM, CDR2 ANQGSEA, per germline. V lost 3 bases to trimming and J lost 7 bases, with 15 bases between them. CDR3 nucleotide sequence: TGCAGCGTTGACACGACAGCCGGCGGTGAAGCTTTCTTT. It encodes CSVDTTAGGEAFF.

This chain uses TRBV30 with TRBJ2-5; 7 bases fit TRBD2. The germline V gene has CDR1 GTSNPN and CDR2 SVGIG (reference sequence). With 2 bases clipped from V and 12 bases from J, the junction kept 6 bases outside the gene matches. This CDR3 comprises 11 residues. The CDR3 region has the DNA TGTGCCTGGAGTTTCGGGACTACTGAGTACTTC. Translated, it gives CAWSFGTTEYF. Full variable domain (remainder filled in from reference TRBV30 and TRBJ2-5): SQTIHQWPATLVQPVGSPLSLECTVEGTSNPNLYWYRQAAGRGLQLLFYSVGIGQISSEVPQNLSASRPQDRQFILSSKKLLLSDSGFYLCAWSFGTTEYFGPGTRLLVL.

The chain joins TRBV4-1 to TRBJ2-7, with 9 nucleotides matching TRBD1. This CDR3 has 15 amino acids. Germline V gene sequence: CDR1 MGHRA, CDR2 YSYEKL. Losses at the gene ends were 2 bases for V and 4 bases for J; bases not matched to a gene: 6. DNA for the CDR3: TGCGCCAGCAGCCAACCCGGGACAGGGACGTACGAGCAGTACTTC. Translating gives CASSQPGTGTYEQYF.

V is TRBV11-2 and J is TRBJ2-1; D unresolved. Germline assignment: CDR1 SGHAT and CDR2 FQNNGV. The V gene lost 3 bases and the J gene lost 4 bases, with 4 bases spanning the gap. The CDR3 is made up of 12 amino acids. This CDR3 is CASSFGYNEQFF. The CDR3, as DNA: TGTGCCAGCAGCTTTGGGTACAATGAGCAGTTCTTC.

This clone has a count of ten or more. The CDR3 coding sequence is TGCGCCAGCAGCCAAGGGCTCAGGGGCTACGAGCAGTACTTC. It is translated as CASSQGLRGYEQYF. The rearrangement joins TRBV4-1 to TRBJ2-7; perhaps TRBD1 as D (6 bases). CDR1 and CDR2 from the germline V gene are MGHRA and YSYEKL. This CDR3 has 14 amino acids. V was shortened by 1 base and J by 3 bases, with 10 bases between the two germline ends.

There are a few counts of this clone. The CDR3 DNA is TGTGCCAGCAGTTCCCGGGGGGCATGGGAGACCCAGTACTTC. Residues: CASSSRGAWETQYF. The rearrangement joins TRBV6-1 to TRBJ2-5, with D possibly matching TRBD2 (7 bases). Germline CDR1 is MNHNS and CDR2 is SASEGT. V lost 5 bases and J 5 bases, leaving 15 bases between the germline ends. This CDR3 has 14 amino acids.

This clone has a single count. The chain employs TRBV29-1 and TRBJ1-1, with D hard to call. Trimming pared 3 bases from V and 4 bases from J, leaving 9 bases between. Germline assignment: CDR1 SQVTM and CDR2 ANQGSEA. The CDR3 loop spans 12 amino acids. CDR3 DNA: TGCAGCGTTGAGAGGCGGGGCACTGAAGCTTTCTTT. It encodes CSVERRGTEAFF.

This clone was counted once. CDR3 coding DNA: TGTGCCACCAGCAGAGAACTTGAGGTATTTACCGAGCCCCAGCATTTT. Residues: CATSRELEVFTEPQHF. V is TRBV15 and J is TRBJ1-5; D ambiguous. This CDR3 contains 16 residues. Trimming pared 0 bases from V and 8 bases from J, leaving 17 bases between. Germline V gives CDR1 LNHNV, CDR2 YYDKDF (reference sequence).

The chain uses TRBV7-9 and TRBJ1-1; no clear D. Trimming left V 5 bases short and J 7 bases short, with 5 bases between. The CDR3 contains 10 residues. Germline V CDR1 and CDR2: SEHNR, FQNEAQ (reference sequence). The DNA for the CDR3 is TGTGCCAGCAGCGACTATGAAGCTTTCTTT. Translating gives CASSDYEAFF. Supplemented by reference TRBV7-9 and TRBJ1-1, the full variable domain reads DTGVSQNPRHKITKRGQNVTFRCDPISEHNRLYWYRQTLGQGPEFLTYFQNEAQLEKSRLLSDRFSAERPKGSFSTLEIQRTEQGDSAMYLCASSDYEAFFGQGTRLTVV.

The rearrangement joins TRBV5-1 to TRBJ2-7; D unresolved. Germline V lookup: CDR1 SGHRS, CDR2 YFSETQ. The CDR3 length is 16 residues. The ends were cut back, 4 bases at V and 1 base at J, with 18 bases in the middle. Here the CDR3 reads CASSPGPSQRSYEQYF. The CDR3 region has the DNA TGCGCCAGCAGCCCCGGACCCTCACAGAGGTCCTACGAGCAGTACTTC.

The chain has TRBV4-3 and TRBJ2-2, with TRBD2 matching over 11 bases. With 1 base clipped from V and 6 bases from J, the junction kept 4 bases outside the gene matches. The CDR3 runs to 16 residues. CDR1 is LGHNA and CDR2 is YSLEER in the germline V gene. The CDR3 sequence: CASSQVAGGPAGELFF. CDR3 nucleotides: TGCGCCAGCAGCCAAGTAGCGGGGGGGCCAGCCGGGGAGCTGTTTTTT.

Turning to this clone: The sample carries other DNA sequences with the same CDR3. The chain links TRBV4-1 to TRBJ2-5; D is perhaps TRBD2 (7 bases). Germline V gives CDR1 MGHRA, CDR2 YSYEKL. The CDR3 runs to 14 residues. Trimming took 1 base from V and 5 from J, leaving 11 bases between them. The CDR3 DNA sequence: TGCGCCAGCAGCCAAGTTGGCGGGGGCGAGACCCAGTACTTC. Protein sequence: CASSQVGGGETQYF.

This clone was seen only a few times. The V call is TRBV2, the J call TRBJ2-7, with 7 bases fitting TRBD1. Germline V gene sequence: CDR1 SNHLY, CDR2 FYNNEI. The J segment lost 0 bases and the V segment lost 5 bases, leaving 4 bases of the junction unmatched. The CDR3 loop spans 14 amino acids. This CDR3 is CASSRDSSSYEQYF. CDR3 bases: TGTGCCAGCAGTCGGGACAGTAGCTCCTACGAGCAGTACTTC.